This TCR beta chain stems from a study of blood T cell repertoires in COVID-19. Looking at the study overall: Sources were T cells, B-cell-depleted T cells, or PBMCs; the material itself was cDNA or gDNA.

The method was immunoSEQ multiplex PCR; TCRdb's version includes in-frame clones alone and lacks a portion of them. The sample contains about 140,000 clones, more than 80% of which appear only once. This CDR3 has 14 residues. Germline V CDR1 and CDR2: SGHKS, YYEKEE (reference sequence). J gave up 9 bases and V 3 bases, and 8 bases lay outside the gene matches. Sequenced input: peripheral blood. The rearrangement joins TRBV5-5 to TRBJ2-7; 11 positions match TRBD1. The TCR comes from a woman older than 75 in a cohort sampled during active or convalescent COVID-19. CDR3 sequence: CASSSGQGAWGQYF. For the CDR3, the DNA is TGTGCCAGCAGCTCTGGACAGGGGGCTTGGGGGCAGTACTTC.